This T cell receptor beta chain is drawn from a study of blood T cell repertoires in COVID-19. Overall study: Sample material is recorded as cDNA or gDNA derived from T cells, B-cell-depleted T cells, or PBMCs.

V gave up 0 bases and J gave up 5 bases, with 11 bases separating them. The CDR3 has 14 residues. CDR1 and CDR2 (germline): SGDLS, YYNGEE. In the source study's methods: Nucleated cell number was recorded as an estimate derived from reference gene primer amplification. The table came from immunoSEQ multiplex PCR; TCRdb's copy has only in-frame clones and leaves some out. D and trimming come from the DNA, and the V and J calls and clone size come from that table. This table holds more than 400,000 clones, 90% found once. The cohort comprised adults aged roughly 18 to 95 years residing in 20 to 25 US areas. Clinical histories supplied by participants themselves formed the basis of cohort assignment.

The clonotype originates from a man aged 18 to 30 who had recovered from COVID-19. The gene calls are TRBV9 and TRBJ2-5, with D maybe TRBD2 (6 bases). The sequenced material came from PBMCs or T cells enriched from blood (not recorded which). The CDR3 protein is CASSVGTSGETQYF. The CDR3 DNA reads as TGTGCCAGCAGCGTAGGGACCAGCGGGGAGACCCAGTACTTC.